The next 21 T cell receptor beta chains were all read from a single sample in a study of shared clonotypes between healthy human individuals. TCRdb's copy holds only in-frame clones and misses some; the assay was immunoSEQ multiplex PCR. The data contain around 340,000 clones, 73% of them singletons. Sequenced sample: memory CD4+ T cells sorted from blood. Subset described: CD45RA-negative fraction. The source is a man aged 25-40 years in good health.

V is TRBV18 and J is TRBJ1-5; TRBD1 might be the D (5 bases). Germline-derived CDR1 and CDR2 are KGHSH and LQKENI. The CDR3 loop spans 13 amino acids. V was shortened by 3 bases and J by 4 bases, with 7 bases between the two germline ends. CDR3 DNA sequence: TGTGCCAGCTCACCGAGGGGTAATCAGCCCCAGCATTTT. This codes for CASSPRGNQPQHF. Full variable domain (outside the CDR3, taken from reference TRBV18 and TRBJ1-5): NAGVMQNPRHLVRRRGQEARLRCSPMKGHSHVYWYRQLPEEGLKFMVYLQKENIIDESGMPKERFSAEFPKEGPSILRIQQVVRGDSAAYFCASSPRGNQPQHFGDGTRLSIL.

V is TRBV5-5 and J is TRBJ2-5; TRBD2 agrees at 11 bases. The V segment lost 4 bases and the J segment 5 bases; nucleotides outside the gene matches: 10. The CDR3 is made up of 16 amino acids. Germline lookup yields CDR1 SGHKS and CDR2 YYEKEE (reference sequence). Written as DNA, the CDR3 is TGTGCCAGCAGCGGGGGGCTAGCGGGAGGAGTTGAGACCCAGTACTTC. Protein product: CASSGGLAGGVETQYF.

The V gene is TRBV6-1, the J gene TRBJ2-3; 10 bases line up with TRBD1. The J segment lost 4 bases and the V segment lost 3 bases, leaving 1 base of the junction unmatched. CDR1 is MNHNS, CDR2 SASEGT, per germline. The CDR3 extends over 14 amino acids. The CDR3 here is CASSDGTGADTQYF. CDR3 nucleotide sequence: TGTGCCAGCAGTGATGGGACAGGGGCAGATACGCAGTATTTT.

For the CDR3, the DNA is TGTGCCAGCGGCTTCACAGGGGGCGCGTGGCAGCCCCAGCATTTT. Translation: CASGFTGGAWQPQHF. The J gene is TRBJ1-5, the V gene TRBV2, with 9 bases fitting TRBD1. The CDR3 covers 15 residues. V dropped 8 bases and J dropped 7; count of bases not matched to a gene: 12. Germline loops: CDR1 SNHLY, CDR2 FYNNEI.

CDR3 protein: CASSLFFYNEQFF. The CDR3 bases are TGTGCCAGCAGCTTATTCTTCTACAATGAGCAGTTCTTC. The chain combines TRBV7-2 with TRBJ2-1; D not resolved. This CDR3 has 13 amino acids. Germline CDR1 and CDR2: SGHTA and FQGNSA. V lost 2 bases and J lost 3, with 5 bases in between.

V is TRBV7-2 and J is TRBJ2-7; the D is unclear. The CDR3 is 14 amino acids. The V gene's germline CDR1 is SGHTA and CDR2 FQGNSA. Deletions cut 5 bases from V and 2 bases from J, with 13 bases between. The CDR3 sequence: CASSMSANAYEQYF. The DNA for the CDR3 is TGTGCCAGCAGCATGAGCGCGAACGCCTACGAGCAGTACTTC.

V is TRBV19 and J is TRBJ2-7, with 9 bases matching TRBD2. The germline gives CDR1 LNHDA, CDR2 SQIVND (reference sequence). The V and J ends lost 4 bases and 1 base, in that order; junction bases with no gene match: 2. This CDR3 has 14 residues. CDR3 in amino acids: CASSTTSGSYEQYF. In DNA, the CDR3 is TGTGCCAGTAGTACCACTAGCGGGTCCTACGAGCAGTACTTC.

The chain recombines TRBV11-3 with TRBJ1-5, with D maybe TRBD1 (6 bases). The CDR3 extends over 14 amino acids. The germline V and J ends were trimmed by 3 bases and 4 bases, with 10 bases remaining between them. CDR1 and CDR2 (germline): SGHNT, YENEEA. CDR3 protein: CASSLCGQNQPQHF. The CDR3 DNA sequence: TGTGCCAGCAGCTTGTGCGGACAGAATCAGCCCCAGCATTTT.

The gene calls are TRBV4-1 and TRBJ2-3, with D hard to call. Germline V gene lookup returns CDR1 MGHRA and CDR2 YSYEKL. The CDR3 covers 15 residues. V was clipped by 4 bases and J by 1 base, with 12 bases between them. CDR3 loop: CASSRTGPRTDTQYF. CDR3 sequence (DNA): TGCGCCAGCAGCCGAACGGGCCCCCGCACAGATACGCAGTATTTT.

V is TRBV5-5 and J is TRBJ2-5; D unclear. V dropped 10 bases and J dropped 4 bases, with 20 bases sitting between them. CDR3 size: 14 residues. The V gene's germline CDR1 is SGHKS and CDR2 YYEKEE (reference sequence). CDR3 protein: CARRFRAWAETQYF. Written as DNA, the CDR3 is TGTGCCCGTCGCTTCCGCGCTTGGGCAGAGACCCAGTACTTC. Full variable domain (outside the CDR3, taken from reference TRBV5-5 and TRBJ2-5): DAGVTQSPTHLIKTRGQQVTLRCSPISGHKSVSWYQQVLGQGPQFIFQYYEKEERGRGNFPDRFSARQFPNYSSELNVNALLLGDSALYLCARRFRAWAETQYFGPGTRLLVL.

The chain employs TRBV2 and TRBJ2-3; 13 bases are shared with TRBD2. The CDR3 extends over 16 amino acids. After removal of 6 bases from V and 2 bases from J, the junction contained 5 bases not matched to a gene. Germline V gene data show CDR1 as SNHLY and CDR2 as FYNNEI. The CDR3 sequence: CASRGGLAGFTDTQYF. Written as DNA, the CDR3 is TGTGCCAGCAGGGGGGGACTAGCGGGATTCACAGATACGCAGTATTTT.

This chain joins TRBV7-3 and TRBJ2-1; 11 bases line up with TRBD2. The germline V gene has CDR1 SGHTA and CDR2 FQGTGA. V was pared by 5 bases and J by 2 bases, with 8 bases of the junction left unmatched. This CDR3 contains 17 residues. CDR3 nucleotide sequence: TGTGCCAGCAGCCGCTCCGTACTAGCGGGAGCCTACAATGAGCAGTTCTTC. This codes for CASSRSVLAGAYNEQFF.

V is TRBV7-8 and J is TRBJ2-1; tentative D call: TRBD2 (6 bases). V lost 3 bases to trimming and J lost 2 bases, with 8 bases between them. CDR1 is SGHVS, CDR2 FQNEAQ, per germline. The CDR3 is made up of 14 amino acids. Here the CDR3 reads CASSLRTTYNEQFF. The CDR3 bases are TGTGCCAGCAGCTTGCGGACTACCTACAATGAGCAGTTCTTC. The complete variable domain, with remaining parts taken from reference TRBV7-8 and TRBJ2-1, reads GAGVSQSPRYKVAKRGQDVALRCDPISGHVSLFWYQQALGQGPEFLTYFQNEAQLDKSGLPSDRFFAERPEGSVSTLKIQRTQQEDSAVYLCASSLRTTYNEQFFGPGTRLTVL.

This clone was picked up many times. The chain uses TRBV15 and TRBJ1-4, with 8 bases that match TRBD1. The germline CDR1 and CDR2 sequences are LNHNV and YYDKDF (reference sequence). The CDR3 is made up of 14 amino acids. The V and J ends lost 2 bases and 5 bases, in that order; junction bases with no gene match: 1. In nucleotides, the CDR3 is TGTGCCACCAGCAGACAGGGGGCGAATGAAAAACTGTTTTTT. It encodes CATSRQGANEKLFF.

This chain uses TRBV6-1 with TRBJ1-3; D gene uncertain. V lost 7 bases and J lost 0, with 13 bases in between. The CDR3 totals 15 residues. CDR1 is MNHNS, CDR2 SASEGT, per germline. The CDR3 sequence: CASNPGFYSGNTIYF. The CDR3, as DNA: TGTGCCAGCAATCCCGGATTCTACTCTGGAAACACCATATATTTT.

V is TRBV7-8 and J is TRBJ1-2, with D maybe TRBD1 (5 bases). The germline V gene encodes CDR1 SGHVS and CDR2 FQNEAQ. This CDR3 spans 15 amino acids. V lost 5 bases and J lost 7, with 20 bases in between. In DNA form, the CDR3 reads TGTGCCAGCAGCCTAACCCCCGCCCAGGGTGCTGGCTACACCTTC. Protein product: CASSLTPAQGAGYTF.

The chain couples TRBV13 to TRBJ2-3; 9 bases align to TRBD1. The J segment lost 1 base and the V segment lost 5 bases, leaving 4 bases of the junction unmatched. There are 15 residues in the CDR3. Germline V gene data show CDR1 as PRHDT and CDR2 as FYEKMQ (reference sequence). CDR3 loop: CASSARTGGTDTQYF. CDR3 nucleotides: TGTGCCAGCAGCGCCAGGACAGGGGGCACAGATACGCAGTATTTT.

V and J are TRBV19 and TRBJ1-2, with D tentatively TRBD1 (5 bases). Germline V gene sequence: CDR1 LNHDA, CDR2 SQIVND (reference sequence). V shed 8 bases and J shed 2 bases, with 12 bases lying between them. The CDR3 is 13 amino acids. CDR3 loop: CASRDPNNYGYTF. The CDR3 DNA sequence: TGTGCCAGTCGGGACCCAAACAACTATGGCTACACCTTC.

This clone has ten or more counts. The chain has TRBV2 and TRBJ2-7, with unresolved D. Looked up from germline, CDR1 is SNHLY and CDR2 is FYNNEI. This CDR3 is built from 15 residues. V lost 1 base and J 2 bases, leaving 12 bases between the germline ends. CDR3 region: CASSEVSPVPYEQYF. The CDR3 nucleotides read TGTGCCAGCAGTGAAGTTTCGCCTGTACCCTACGAGCAGTACTTC.

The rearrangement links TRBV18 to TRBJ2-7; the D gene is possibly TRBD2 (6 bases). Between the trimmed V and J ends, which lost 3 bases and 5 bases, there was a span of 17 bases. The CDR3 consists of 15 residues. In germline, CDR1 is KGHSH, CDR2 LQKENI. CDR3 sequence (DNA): TGTGCCAGCTCACCCCGGGCCGGGACTCTGGACGAGCAGTACTTC. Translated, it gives CASSPRAGTLDEQYF.

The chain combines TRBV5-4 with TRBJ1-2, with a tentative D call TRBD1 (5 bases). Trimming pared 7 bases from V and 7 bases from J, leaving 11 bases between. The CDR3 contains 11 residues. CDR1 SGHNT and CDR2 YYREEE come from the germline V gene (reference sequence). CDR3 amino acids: CASRGATGYTF. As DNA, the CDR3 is TGTGCCAGCCGCGGGGCGACTGGCTACACCTTC.